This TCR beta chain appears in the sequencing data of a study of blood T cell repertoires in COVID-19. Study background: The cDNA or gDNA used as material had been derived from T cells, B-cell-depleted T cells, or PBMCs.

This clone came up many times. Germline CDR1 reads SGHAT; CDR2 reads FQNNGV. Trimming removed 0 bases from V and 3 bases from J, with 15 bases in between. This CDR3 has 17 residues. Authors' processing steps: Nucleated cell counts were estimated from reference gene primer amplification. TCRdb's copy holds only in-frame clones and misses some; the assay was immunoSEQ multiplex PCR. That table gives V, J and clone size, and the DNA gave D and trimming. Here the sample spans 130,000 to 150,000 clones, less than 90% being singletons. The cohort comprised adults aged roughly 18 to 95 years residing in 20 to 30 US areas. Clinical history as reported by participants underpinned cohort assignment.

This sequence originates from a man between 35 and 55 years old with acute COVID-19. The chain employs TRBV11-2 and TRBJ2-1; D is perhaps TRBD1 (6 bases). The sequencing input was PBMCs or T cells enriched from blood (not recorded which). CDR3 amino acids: CASSLDRLGRGYNEQFF. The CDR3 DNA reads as TGTGCCAGCAGCTTAGATCGGCTGGGCAGGGGCTACAATGAGCAGTTCTTC.